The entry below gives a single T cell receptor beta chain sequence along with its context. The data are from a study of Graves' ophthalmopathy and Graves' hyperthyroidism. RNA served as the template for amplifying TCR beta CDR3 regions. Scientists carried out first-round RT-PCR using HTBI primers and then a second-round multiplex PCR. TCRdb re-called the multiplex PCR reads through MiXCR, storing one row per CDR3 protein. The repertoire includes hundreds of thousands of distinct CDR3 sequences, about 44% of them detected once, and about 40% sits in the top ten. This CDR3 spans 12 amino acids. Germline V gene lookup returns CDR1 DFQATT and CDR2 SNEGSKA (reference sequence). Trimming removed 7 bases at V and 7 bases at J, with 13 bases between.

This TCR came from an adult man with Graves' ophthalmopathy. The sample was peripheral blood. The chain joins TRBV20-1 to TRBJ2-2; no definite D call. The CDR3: CSVSRRVGELFF. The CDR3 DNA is TGCAGTGTTAGTCGTCGGGTCGGGGAGCTGTTTTTT.